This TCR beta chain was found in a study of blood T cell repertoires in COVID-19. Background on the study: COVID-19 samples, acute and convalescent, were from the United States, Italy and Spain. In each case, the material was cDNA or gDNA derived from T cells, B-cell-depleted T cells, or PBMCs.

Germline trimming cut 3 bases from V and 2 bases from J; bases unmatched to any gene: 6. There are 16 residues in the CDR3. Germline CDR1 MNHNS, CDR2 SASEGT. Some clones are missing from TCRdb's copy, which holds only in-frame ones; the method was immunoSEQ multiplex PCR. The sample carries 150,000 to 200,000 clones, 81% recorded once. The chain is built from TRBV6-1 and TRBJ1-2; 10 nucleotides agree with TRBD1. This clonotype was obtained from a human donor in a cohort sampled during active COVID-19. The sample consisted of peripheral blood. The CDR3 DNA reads TGTGCCAGCAGTGAGGACCGGACAGGGGGAAACTATGGCTACACCTTC. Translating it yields CASSEDRTGGNYGYTF.